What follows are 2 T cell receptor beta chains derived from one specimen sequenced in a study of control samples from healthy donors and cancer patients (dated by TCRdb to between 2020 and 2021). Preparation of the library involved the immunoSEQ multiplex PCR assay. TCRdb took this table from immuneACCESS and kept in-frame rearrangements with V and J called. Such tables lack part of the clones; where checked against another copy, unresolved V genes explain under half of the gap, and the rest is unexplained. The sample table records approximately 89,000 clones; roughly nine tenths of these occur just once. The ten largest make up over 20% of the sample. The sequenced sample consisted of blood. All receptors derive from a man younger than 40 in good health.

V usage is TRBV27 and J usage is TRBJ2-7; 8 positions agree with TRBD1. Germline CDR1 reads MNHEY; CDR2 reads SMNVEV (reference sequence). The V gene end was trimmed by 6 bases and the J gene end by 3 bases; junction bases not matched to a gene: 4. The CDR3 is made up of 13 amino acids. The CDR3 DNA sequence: TGTGCCAGCAGCCATGGGACAGGCTACGAGCAGTACTTC. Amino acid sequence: CASSHGTGYEQYF.

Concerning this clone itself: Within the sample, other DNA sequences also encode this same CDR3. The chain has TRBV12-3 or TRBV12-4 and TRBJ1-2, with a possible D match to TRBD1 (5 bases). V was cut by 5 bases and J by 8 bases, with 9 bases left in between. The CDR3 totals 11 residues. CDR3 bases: TGTGCCAGCAGTCCAGGGTTAGGCTACACCTTC. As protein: CASSPGLGYTF.